This TCR beta chain comes out of a study of PD-1 blockade in classical Hodgkin lymphoma (dated by TCRdb to between 2020 and 2021). Regarding the study in general: Nivolumab dosing was 3 mg/kg intravenously every 2 weeks, continuing until either disease progression or unacceptable toxicity. The study used TCR beta sequencing and CyTOF to define a peripheral blood immune signature of response to PD-1 blockade in classical Hodgkin lymphoma.

Genomic DNA was isolated using the Qiagen DNeasy kit from unsorted PBMCs as well as from negatively selected CD4+ and CD8+ fractions. TCR beta CDR3 regions were amplified by immunoSEQ multiplex PCR using primers annealing to V and J segments. Amplification bias was minimized using a synthetic immune receptor repertoire, and residual bias was removed computationally after sequencing. The published analysis was carried out like this. Repertoire diversity was quantified as the Shannon entropy index using custom Python scripts. Unsorted, CD4+ and CD8+ repertoires were analyzed separately, except in combined analyses where CD4+ and CD8+ sequences were merged in silico. A clone counted as expanded when the clone's frequency after treatment rose at least 2-fold relative to C1D1, and clones undetected at baseline were given a pseudocount of 0.5. Singleton clones were defined as clones with 0 or 1 copy at C1D1, and non-singleton clones were defined as clones with 2 or more copies. Clones expanded in unsorted samples were labelled as CD4+, CD8+ or unknown by matching protein sequences in sorted samples from the same patient. Wilcoxon tests on paired samples were used to test diversity changes from C1D1 to C4D1. The source is immuneACCESS, and TCRdb retained only in-frame sequences with V and J called. Part of the clones is not carried over; for the studies checked, unresolved V genes explain less than half of this, and the remainder is unexplained. That table supplies the V and J calls and clone size; D and trimming were determined from the DNA. Present in this sample are approximately 11,000 clones, approximately 85% of which were seen just once. 30% of the sample is held by the ten biggest clonotypes.

This sample's time point label indicates: cycle 1 day 1 (C1D1), immediately before nivolumab initiation. Every trial patient had relapsed after autologous stem cell transplantation, and cohorts A, B and C differed in prior brentuximab vedotin exposure. The trial cohort comprised 60 or so patients with relapsed/refractory classical Hodgkin lymphoma whose best overall responses were complete response, partial response or progressive disease. Trial patients were treated with single-agent nivolumab in the multi-cohort phase II CheckMate 205 trial. An independent review committee assessed best overall response by applying the 2007 International Working Group response criteria. Trial PBMCs were collected immediately before nivolumab initiation (C1D1) and during therapy at cycle 2 day 1 and cycle 4 day 1. After peripheral blood was drawn into 8 mL Vacutainer Cell Preparation Tubes, PBMCs were isolated by centrifugation and then cryopreserved.

Comment on this clone: Its specific antigen is unknown. Base qualities were left out, and no much larger clone turns up one base away.

CDR1 and CDR2 (MNHNS, SASEGT) derive from the germline V gene. From the cysteine through the phenylalanine, the CDR3 covers 12 amino acids. Only the CDR3 DNA stays, 36 bases, in frame from base 1. At the junction V is shortened by 7 bases and J by 3 bases, with 9 bases in between. The study at large found these results: Only a single clinical trial cohort was studied, and what caused the repertoire differences, possibly disease activity or prior therapy, remained undefined. A significant rise by C4D1 was seen in CD4+ but not CD8+ TCR diversity (p=0.0027 vs p=0.16), with the rise being most apparent in complete responders (p=0.02). Lower diversity was seen in patients whose nivolumab began less than 1 year after ASCT, and these patients were left out of later analyses so that immune reconstitution would not confound the results. Baseline TCR diversity was reported to be lower in newly diagnosed patients than in healthy donors, and even lower in relapsed/refractory patients. Baseline diversity similar to that of newly diagnosed patients was observed in trial patients achieving complete response, whereas significantly lower diversity was observed in partial responders and progressors.

The specimen comprised peripheral blood mononuclear cells (PBMCs), sampled at baseline. This sequence was found in a human donor with classical Hodgkin lymphoma. The chain uses TRBV6-1 and TRBJ1-1, with the identity of the D gene unclear. At the DNA level, the sequence is TGTGCCAGCAACGACATCCACACTGAAGCTTTCTTT. Protein translation: CASNDIHTEAFF.